This T cell receptor beta chain was sequenced for a study of shared clonotypes between healthy human individuals. TCRdb's copy holds only in-frame clones and misses some; the assay was immunoSEQ multiplex PCR. The sample consists of about 680,000 clones, around 74% of them appearing once. Sequencing was performed on memory CD4+ T cells sorted from blood. Subset noted: CD45RA-negative fraction. This clonotype originated in a woman aged 25 to 39 in good health.

CDR3 loop: CASSPPGSDTQYF. In DNA, the CDR3 is TGTGCCAGCTCACCACCAGGGTCGGATACGCAGTATTTT. V and J are TRBV18 and TRBJ2-3; no firm D call. Trimming shortened V by 0 bases and J by 6 bases, and 7 bases separated the two germline ends. The CDR3 is 13 residues long. Per germline, CDR1 KGHSH and CDR2 LQKENI.